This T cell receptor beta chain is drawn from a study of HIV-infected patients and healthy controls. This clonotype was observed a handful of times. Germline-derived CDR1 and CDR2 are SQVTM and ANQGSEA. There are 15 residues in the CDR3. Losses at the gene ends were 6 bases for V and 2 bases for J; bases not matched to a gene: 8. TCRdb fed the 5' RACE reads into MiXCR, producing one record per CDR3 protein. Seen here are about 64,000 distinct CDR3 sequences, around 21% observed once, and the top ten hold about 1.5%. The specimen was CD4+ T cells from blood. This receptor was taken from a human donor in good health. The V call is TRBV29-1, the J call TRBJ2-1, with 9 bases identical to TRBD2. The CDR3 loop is CSVGSGTSPYNEQFF. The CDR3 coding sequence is TGCAGCGTAGGTTCCGGGACTAGCCCCTACAATGAGCAGTTCTTC.